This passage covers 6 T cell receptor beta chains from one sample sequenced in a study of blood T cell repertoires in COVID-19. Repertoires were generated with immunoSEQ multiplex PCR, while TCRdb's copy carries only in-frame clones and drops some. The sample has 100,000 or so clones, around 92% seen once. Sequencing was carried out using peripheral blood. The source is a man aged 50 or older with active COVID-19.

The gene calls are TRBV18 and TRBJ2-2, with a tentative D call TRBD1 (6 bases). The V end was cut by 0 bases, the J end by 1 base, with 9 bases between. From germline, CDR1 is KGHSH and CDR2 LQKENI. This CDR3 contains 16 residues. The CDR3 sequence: CASSPPLGQNTGELFF. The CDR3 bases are TGTGCCAGCTCACCACCGTTGGGACAGAACACCGGGGAGCTGTTTTTT.

CDR3 coding DNA: TGTGCCAGCAGTCAACTTGACTATGGCTACACCTTC. Encoded protein: CASSQLDYGYTF. The chain couples TRBV11-2 to TRBJ1-2; D unresolved. This CDR3 spans 12 amino acids. V gave up 6 bases and J gave up 3 bases, with 8 bases separating them. The germline gives CDR1 SGHAT, CDR2 FQNNGV.

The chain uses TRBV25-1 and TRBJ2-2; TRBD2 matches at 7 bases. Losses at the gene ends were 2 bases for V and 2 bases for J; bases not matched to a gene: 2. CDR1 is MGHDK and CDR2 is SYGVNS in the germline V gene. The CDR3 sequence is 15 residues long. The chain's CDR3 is CASSELAANTGELFF. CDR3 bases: TGTGCCAGCAGTGAACTAGCGGCCAACACCGGGGAGCTGTTTTTT.

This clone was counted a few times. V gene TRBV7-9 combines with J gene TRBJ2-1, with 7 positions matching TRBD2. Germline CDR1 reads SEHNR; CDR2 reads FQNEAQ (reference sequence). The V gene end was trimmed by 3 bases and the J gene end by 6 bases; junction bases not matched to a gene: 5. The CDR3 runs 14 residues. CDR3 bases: TGTGCCAGCAGCTTGAGTAGCGGGCTCAATGAGCAGTTCTTC. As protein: CASSLSSGLNEQFF. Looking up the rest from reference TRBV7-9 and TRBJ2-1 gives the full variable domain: DTGVSQNPRHKITKRGQNVTFRCDPISEHNRLYWYRQTLGQGPEFLTYFQNEAQLEKSRLLSDRFSAERPKGSFSTLEIQRTEQGDSAMYLCASSLSSGLNEQFFGPGTRLTVL.

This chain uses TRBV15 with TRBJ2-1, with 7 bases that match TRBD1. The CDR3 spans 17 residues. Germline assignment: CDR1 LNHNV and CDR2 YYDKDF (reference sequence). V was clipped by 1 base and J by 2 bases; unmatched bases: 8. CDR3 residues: CATSRGGQGDPYNEQFF. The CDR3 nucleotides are TGTGCCACCAGCAGAGGAGGTCAGGGGGACCCCTACAATGAGCAGTTCTTC.

The CDR3 loop is CASSMEPHLELFF. CDR3 sequence (DNA): TGTGCCAGCAGCATGGAGCCCCACCTGGAACTGTTTTTT. V is TRBV7-9 and J is TRBJ1-4; D call uncertain. The germline CDR1 and CDR2 sequences are SEHNR and FQNEAQ (reference sequence). V lost 5 bases and J lost 12, with 16 bases in between. This CDR3 spans 13 amino acids.